The rows below give T cell receptor beta chains drawn from one sample of a study of T cells in localized non-small cell lung cancer. Sequencing used immunoSEQ multiplex PCR; TCRdb keeps in-frame clones, though not all of them. Of some 71,000 clones listed, almost 85% are singletons. Sample: peripheral blood, taken before any cancer treatment. The origin of the receptors is a female donor aged 60 or older with stage I lung adenocarcinoma. Both conserved end residues are part of each CDR3. The order of the fields is D gene, V gene, J gene, clone size, CDR3 protein, CDR3 DNA. D genes are given only for firm matches. The listing skips clone size in some rows; elsewhere it reads once, few, many or a size class.

>NA|TRBV5-3|TRBJ1-5|NA
CARSPQPSGQPQHF
TGTGCCAGAAGCCCACAGCCTAGCGGGCAGCCCCAGCATTTT
>NA|TRBV11-2|TRBJ1-3|NA
CASRSWRDSGNTIYF
TGTGCCAGCCGGAGCTGGCGGGACTCTGGAAACACCATATATTTT
>TRBD1|TRBV7-9|TRBJ1-5|NA
CASSPGTGGNQPQHF
TGTGCCAGCAGCCCCGGGACAGGGGGCAATCAGCCCCAGCATTTT
>NA|TRBV6-1|TRBJ1-1|NA
CATEKGLEAFF
TGTGCCACCGAAAAGGGGCTCGAAGCTTTCTTT
>NA|TRBV29-1|TRBJ2-1|NA
CSVAGLLYNEQFF
TGCAGCGTTGCGGGACTCTTATACAATGAGCAGTTCTTC
>TRBD1|TRBV7-9|TRBJ1-2|NA
CASSNQGGYGYTF
TGTGCCAGCAGCAACCAGGGGGGATATGGCTACACCTTC
>TRBD1|TRBV29-1|TRBJ2-7|NA
CSVGDRTYEQYF
TGCAGCGTCGGGGACAGGACCTACGAGCAGTACTTC
>NA|TRBV5-1|TRBJ1-5|NA
CASRPGLTSNQPQHF
TGCGCCAGCAGACCTGGACTAACCAGCAATCAGCCCCAGCATTTT
>NA|TRBV6-6|TRBJ2-7|NA
CASSRDIAYEQYF
TGTGCCAGCAGCAGAGACATCGCCTACGAGCAGTACTTC
>NA|TRBV11-2|TRBJ2-3|NA
CASRRDTDTQYF
TGTGCCAGCAGAAGGGACACAGATACGCAGTATTTT
>NA|TRBV7-3|TRBJ2-7|NA
CASSSGTYICYEQYF
TGTGCCAGCAGCTCTGGGACCTATATCTGCTACGAGCAGTACTTC
>NA|TRBV4-1|TRBJ1-1|NA
CASSHGGGDTEAFF
TGCGCCAGCAGCCACGGAGGGGGTGACACTGAAGCTTTCTTT
>TRBD1|TRBV6-6|TRBJ2-7|NA
CASSYPTGGGGYEQYF
TGTGCCAGCAGTTACCCGACAGGGGGCGGGGGATACGAGCAGTACTTC
>TRBD1|TRBV7-8|TRBJ2-7|NA
CASSSAKDRTSSYEQYF
TGTGCCAGCAGCTCTGCGAAGGACAGGACATCTAGCTACGAGCAGTACTTC
>NA|TRBV2|TRBJ2-1|NA
CASSELVVPDEQFF
TGTGCCAGCAGTGAACTAGTAGTTCCCGATGAGCAGTTCTTC
>TRBD1|TRBV5-5|TRBJ1-2|NA
CASSLRGDSPGTGGDGYTF
TGTGCCAGCAGCTTGAGAGGCGACAGTCCCGGGACAGGGGGAGATGGCTACACCTTC
>TRBD1|TRBV19|TRBJ1-6|NA
CASSVGQGSTLHF
TGTGCCAGTAGTGTAGGACAGGGGAGTACCCTCCACTTT
>NA|TRBV19|TRBJ2-7|NA
CASSIGIQPTYEQYF
TGTGCCAGTAGTATAGGCATCCAGCCGACCTACGAGCAGTACTTC
>NA|TRBV7-2|TRBJ1-5|NA
CASSLDSPGNQPQHF
TGTGCCAGCAGCCTGGACAGCCCGGGCAATCAGCCCCAGCATTTT
>NA|TRBV7-8|TRBJ1-2|few
CASSLGQWGMYGYTF
TGTGCCAGCAGCTTAGGACAGTGGGGGATGTATGGCTACACCTTC
>NA|TRBV19|TRBJ1-2|NA
CASRQGWDGYTF
TGTGCCAGTAGGCAGGGATGGGATGGCTACACCTTC
>NA|TRBV2|TRBJ2-7|NA
CASSGVVSKQYF
TGTGCCAGCAGTGGGGTTGTGAGCAAGCAGTACTTC
>TRBD1|TRBV5-6|TRBJ2-5|NA
CASSHLLTGVTETQYF
TGTGCCAGCAGCCACCTTCTTACAGGGGTCACGGAGACCCAGTACTTC
>NA|TRBV7-8|TRBJ1-6|few
CASSLAKGKREKDSPLHF
TGTGCCAGCAGCTTAGCGAAGGGGAAACGAGAAAAGGATTCACCCCTCCACTTT
>TRBD1|TRBV28|TRBJ1-1|NA
CASSLVWGTGNTEAFF
TGTGCCAGCAGTTTAGTGTGGGGGACAGGGAACACTGAAGCTTTCTTT
>NA|TRBV5-1|TRBJ2-7|NA
CASSLGGAGNSYEQYF
TGCGCCAGCAGCTTGGGAGGGGCAGGCAACTCCTACGAGCAGTACTTC
>NA|TRBV4-1|TRBJ2-2|few
CASSQQTGPNTGELFF
TGCGCCAGCAGCCAACAGACAGGCCCGAACACCGGGGAGCTGTTTTTT
>NA|TRBV2|TRBJ2-1|NA
CASSSQYNEQFF
TGTGCCAGCAGTAGTCAGTACAATGAGCAGTTCTTC
>TRBD2|TRBV7-9|TRBJ2-2|NA
CASTVAGVGTGELFF
TGTGCCAGCACCGTAGCGGGAGTTGGCACCGGGGAGCTGTTTTTT
>NA|TRBV6-5|TRBJ2-1|NA
CASSPAGTPYNEQFF
TGTGCCAGCAGCCCCGCGGGGACCCCCTACAATGAGCAGTTCTTC
>NA|TRBV5-4|TRBJ1-2|NA
CASSFSGVDGYTF
TGTGCCAGCAGCTTCTCAGGGGTAGATGGCTACACCTTC
>NA|TRBV19|TRBJ1-2|NA
CASSVADGLGYTF
TGTGCCAGTAGTGTCGCCGACGGGTTGGGCTACACCTTC
>NA|TRBV27|TRBJ2-3|NA
CASSRTGTLSTDTQYF
TGTGCCAGCAGTCGAACCGGGACTTTGAGCACAGATACGCAGTATTTT
>NA|TRBV4-1|TRBJ2-7|NA
CASSRVLRGEDPYEQYF
TGCGCCAGCAGCCGTGTACTTAGAGGGGAAGATCCCTACGAGCAGTACTTC
>NA|TRBV10-3|TRBJ2-7|NA
CAISEQAGYEQYF
TGTGCCATCAGTGAACAGGCTGGGTACGAGCAGTACTTC
>TRBD2|TRBV5-4|TRBJ2-5|NA
CASSGGAGGWGETQYF
TGTGCCAGCAGCGGGGGAGCGGGAGGCTGGGGAGAGACCCAGTACTTC
>NA|TRBV11-2|TRBJ2-1|NA
CASSPGQNNEQFF
TGTGCCAGCAGCCCAGGACAGAACAATGAGCAGTTCTTC
>NA|TRBV19|TRBJ1-5|NA
CAETENQPQHF
TGTGCTGAGACTGAGAATCAGCCCCAGCATTTT
>NA|TRBV5-1|TRBJ2-1|NA
CASSLNQGNYNEQFF
TGCGCCAGCAGCTTGAATCAGGGGAACTACAATGAGCAGTTCTTC
>TRBD2|TRBV5-4|TRBJ2-7|NA
CASSPRASGSYEQYF
TGTGCCAGCAGCCCTAGGGCTAGCGGGTCTTACGAGCAGTACTTC
>NA|TRBV30|TRBJ2-2|few
CAWRPSRNTGELFF
TGTGCCTGGCGCCCCTCTAGGAACACCGGGGAGCTGTTTTTT
>NA|TRBV7-2|TRBJ2-7|NA
CASSRQGGRGFSYEQYF
TGTGCCAGCAGCCGCCAGGGGGGCAGGGGGTTCTCCTACGAGCAGTACTTC
>NA|TRBV27|TRBJ1-2|once
CASSLKGYGYTF
TGTGCCAGCAGCTTGAAAGGATATGGCTACACCTTC
>NA|TRBV18|TRBJ2-5|NA
CASSLDEGWETQYF
TGTGCCAGCTCACTAGACGAGGGCTGGGAGACCCAGTACTTC
>NA|TRBV7-7|TRBJ2-5|few
CASSETVKQGGQETQYF
TGTGCTAGCAGCGAAACAGTAAAACAGGGTGGTCAAGAGACCCAGTACTTC
>NA|TRBV5-8|TRBJ1-2|NA
CASSFQEFYGYTF
TGTGCCAGCAGTTTCCAGGAATTCTATGGCTACACCTTC
>TRBD1|TRBV11-2|TRBJ2-1|NA
CASSFRDSSYNEQFF
TGTGCCAGCAGCTTCAGGGACAGCTCCTACAATGAGCAGTTCTTC
>NA|TRBV7-9|TRBJ2-2|NA
CASRNVGGTGELFF
TGTGCCAGCAGAAACGTAGGGGGGACCGGGGAGCTGTTTTTT
>NA|TRBV5-4|TRBJ1-1|NA
CASSATGFMNTEAFF
TGTGCCAGCAGCGCAACAGGGTTTATGAACACTGAAGCTTTCTTT
>TRBD1|TRBV6-1|TRBJ1-1|NA
CASSPTGVNTEAFF
TGTGCCAGCAGTCCAACAGGGGTGAACACTGAAGCTTTCTTT
>TRBD1|TRBV11-1|TRBJ1-5|NA
CASSSDRGSNQPQHF
TGTGCCAGCAGTTCGGACAGGGGTAGCAATCAGCCCCAGCATTTT